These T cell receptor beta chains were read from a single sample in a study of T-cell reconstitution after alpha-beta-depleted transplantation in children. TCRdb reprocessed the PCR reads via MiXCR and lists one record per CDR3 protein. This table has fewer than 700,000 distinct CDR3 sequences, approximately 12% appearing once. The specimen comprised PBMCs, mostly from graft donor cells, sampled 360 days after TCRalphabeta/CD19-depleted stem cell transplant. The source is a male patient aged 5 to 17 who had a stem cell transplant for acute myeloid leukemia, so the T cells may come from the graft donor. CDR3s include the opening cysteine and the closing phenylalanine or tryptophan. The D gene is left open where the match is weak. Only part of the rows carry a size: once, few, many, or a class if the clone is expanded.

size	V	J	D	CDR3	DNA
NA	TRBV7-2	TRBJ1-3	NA	CASSLGIQDKRGTIYF	TGTGCCAGCAGCTTAGGAATTCAGGACAAGAGAGGCACCATATATTTT
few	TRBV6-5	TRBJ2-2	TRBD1	CASSYATPGQVNTGELFF	TGTGCCAGCAGTTACGCTACTCCGGGACAGGTTAACACCGGGGAGCTGTTTTTT
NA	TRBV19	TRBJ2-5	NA	CASRKGLRAETQYF	TGTGCCAGTCGTAAGGGACTGAGGGCAGAGACCCAGTACTTC
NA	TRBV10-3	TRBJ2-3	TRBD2	CAISESRLAEGTDTQYF	TGTGCCATCAGTGAGTCTCGCCTAGCGGAGGGCACAGATACGCAGTATTTT
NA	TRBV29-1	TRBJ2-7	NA	CSVEGAVAYEQYF	TGCAGCGTGGAAGGGGCCGTGGCCTACGAGCAGTACTTC
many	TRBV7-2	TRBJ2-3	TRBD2	CASSPLAGGPDTQYF	TGTGCCAGCAGCCCTCTAGCGGGAGGGCCAGATACGCAGTATTTT
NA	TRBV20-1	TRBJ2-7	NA	CSARDLGLRTYEQYF	TGCAGTGCTAGAGATCTAGGATTGCGTACCTACGAGCAGTACTTC
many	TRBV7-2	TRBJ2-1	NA	CASSRGAGYNEQFF	TGTGCCAGCTCCAGGGGCGCTGGCTACAATGAGCAGTTCTTC
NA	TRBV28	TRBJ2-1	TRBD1	CASSLWGTGEKDEQFF	TGTGCCAGCAGTTTATGGGGAACAGGGGAAAAGGATGAGCAGTTCTTC
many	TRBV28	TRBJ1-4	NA	CASRIVGTNEKLFF	TGTGCCAGCAGAATCGTTGGGACTAATGAAAAACTGTTTTTT
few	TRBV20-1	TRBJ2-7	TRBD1	CSARDPPGQASYF	TGCAGTGCTAGAGATCCCCCGGGACAGGCCTCATACTTC
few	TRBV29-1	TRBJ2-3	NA	CSDLGVWGRQDTQYF	TGCAGCGACCTTGGTGTGTGGGGGAGGCAGGATACGCAGTATTTT
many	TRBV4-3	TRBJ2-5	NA	CASSQTSQGGQETQYF	TGCGCCAGCAGCCAAACCTCACAGGGTGGGCAAGAGACCCAGTACTTC
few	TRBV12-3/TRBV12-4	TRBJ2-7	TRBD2	CASSLGLTRDYAYEQYF	TGTGCCAGCAGTTTAGGATTGACTAGGGACTACGCTTACGAGCAGTACTTC
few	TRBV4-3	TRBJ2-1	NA	CASSQGPHLSYNEQFF	TGCGCCAGCAGCCAAGGTCCCCATCTCTCCTACAATGAGCAGTTCTTC
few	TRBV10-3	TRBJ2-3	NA	CAIRDAGPASDTDTQYF	TGTGCCATCAGGGACGCCGGGCCCGCTTCCGACACAGATACGCAGTATTTT
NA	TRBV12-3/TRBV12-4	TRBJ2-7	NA	CASSWVSYEQYF	TGTGCCAGCAGTTGGGTTTCCTACGAGCAGTACTTC
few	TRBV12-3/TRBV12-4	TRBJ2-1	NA	CASSPVGHGNEQFF	TGTGCCAGCAGCCCTGTGGGACACGGAAATGAGCAGTTCTTC
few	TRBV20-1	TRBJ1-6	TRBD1	CSARATGEVVGAPLHF	TGCAGTGCTAGGGCGACAGGGGAGGTTGTGGGGGCACCCCTCCACTTT
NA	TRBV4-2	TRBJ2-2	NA	CASSGGRHSNTGELFF	TGTGCCAGCAGTGGGGGGAGGCACTCTAACACCGGGGAGCTGTTTTTT